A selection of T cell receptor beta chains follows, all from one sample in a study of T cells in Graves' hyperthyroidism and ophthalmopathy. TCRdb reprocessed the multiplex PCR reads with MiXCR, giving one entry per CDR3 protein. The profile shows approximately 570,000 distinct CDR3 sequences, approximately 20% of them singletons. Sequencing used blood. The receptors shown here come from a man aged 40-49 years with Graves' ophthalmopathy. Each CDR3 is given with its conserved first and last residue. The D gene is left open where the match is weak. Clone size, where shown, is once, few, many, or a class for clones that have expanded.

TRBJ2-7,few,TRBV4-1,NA,TGCGCCAGCAGCCAAACCCCCTTGATCCACGAGCAGTACTTC,CASSQTPLIHEQYF
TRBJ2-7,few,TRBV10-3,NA,TGTGCCATCAGTGAGTCGCGGCCGGGTGAGCAGTACTTC,CAISESRPGEQYF
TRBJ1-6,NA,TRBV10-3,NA,TGTGCCATCAGACCCGGGGGGGAGCATAATTCACCCCTCCACTTT,CAIRPGGEHNSPLHF
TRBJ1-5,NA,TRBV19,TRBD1,TGTGCCAGTAGTAAGGACAGGGGGCATCAGCCCCAGCATTTT,CASSKDRGHQPQHF
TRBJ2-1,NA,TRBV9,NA,TGTGCCAGCAGTGGTATGGGGGGTGAGCAGTTCTTC,CASSGMGGEQFF
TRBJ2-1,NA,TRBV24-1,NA,TGTGCCACCAGTGATGCGTCCGGGACGGAAGATTACAATGAGCAGTTCTTC,CATSDASGTEDYNEQFF
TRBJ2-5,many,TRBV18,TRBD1,TGTGCCAGCTCACCACGAGGGGGCCCAGAGACCCAGTACTTC,CASSPRGGPETQYF
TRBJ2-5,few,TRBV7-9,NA,TGTGCCAGCACCTTACCCCCGGGGGAGACCCAGTACTTC,CASTLPPGETQYF
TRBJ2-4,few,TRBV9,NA,TGTGCCAGCAGCGTAGCGGGCAGTTCAAACATTCAGTACTTC,CASSVAGSSNIQYF
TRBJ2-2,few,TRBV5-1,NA,TGCGCCAGCAGCCCGAGGGGGGGCGCGGGCACCGGGGAGCTGTTTTTT,CASSPRGGAGTGELFF
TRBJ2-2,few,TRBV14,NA,TGTGCCAGCAGCAGGAGTGGCGGGGAGCTGTTTTTT,CASSRSGGELFF
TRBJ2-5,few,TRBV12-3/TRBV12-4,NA,TGTGCCAGCAGACAAAGTGGTCCAGCGGAGACCCAGTACTTC,CASRQSGPAETQYF
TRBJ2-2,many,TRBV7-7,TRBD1,TGTGCTAGCAGCTTGGCCGGGACAGGGTCCACCGGGGAGCTGTTTTTT,CASSLAGTGSTGELFF
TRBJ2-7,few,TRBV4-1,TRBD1,TGCGCCAGCAGCCAAGATCTGAGACAGGGGTTCTACGAGCAGTACTTC,CASSQDLRQGFYEQYF
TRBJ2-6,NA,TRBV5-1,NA,TGCGCCAGCAGCTTGGACTGGACTGGGGCCAACGTCCTGACTTTC,CASSLDWTGANVLTF
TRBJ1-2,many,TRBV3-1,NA,TGTGCCAGCAGCCAAGGGTCATACTATGGCTACACCTTC,CASSQGSYYGYTF
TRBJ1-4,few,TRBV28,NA,TGTGCCAGCAGTTTATCCTGGTATGAAAAACTGTTTTTT,CASSLSWYEKLFF
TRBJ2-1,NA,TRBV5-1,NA,TGCGCCAGCAGCCGAGAGGGGGGGGCTCGGTACAATGAGCAGTTCTTC,CASSREGGARYNEQFF
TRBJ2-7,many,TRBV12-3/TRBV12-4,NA,TGTGCCAGTAAACGGGACGGGAGAGGCTACGAGCAGTACTTC,CASKRDGRGYEQYF
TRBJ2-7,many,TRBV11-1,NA,TGTGCCAGCAGCCTCACCGGGACTCGTTCCTACGAGCAGTACTTC,CASSLTGTRSYEQYF
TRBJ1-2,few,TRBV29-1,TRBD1,TGCAGCGTGCGACAGGGGCTTGGCTACACCTTC,CSVRQGLGYTF
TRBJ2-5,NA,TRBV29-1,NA,TGCAGCGTTGACGGAGCAGGGAACCAAGAGACCCAGTACTTC,CSVDGAGNQETQYF
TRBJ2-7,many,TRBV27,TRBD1,TGTGCCAGCAGGCCCCAGGGACAGGGATTCTACGAGCAGTACTTC,CASRPQGQGFYEQYF
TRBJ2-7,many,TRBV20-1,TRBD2,TGCAGTGCCCCCTCCTCGGGCGGGAGCACCTACGAGCAGTACTTC,CSAPSSGGSTYEQYF
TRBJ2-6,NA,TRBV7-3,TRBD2,TGTGCCAGCAGCTCCCTAGGGAGCGGGGGGGCTCGCTCTGGGGCCAACGTCCTGACTTTC,CASSSLGSGGARSGANVLTF
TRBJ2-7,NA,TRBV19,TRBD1,TGTGCCAGTAGTCCAAGCCTACCGGGACAGGCCTACGAGCAGTACTTC,CASSPSLPGQAYEQYF
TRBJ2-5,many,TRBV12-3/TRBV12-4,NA,TGTGCCAGCAGTGGTCGGGGTCGCGTGGGATCACTCCAAGAGACCCAGTACTTC,CASSGRGRVGSLQETQYF
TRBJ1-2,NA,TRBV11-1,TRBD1,TGTGCCAGCAGCTTGGACAGGGTCAATGGCTACACCTTC,CASSLDRVNGYTF
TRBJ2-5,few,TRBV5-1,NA,TGCGCCAGCAGCTTTCTCTCAGGTTCCCAAGAGACCCAGTACTTC,CASSFLSGSQETQYF
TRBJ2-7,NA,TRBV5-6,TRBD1,TGTGCCAGCAGCCACGGACAGGGGTGGGGCGAGCAGTACTTC,CASSHGQGWGEQYF
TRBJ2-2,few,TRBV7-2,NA,TGTGCCAGCAGCTTAGCTCCACGGGGGAACGGGGAGCTGTTTTTT,CASSLAPRGNGELFF
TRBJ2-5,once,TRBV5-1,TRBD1,TGCGCCAGCAGCTTGGCCGGACAGGGTGGGCACTTC,CASSLAGQGGHF
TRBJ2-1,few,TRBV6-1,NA,TGTGCCAGCAGTCCTTTATTTCCGGCCGCGGCGATCTCCCCCGAGCAGTTCTTC,CASSPLFPAAAISPEQFF
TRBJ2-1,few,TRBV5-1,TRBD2,TGCGCCAGCAGCTTGTTTTCGACTAGCGGGGGGAAGGATGAGCAGTTCTTC,CASSLFSTSGGKDEQFF
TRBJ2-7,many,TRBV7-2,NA,TGTGCCAGCAGCTTAGGCCCGGCGGCCTACGAGCAGTACTTC,CASSLGPAAYEQYF
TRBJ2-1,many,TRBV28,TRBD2,TGTGCCAGCAGCCCTCCGACTAGCGGGGGAAATGAGCAGTTCTTC,CASSPPTSGGNEQFF
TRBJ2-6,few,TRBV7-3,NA,TGTGCCAGCAGCTCGGGGCACCTTAAGACAACTGGGGCCAACGTCCTGACTTTC,CASSSGHLKTTGANVLTF
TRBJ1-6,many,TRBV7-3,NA,TGTGCCAGCAGCTTAGAACCCAGAAATTCACCCCTCCACTTT,CASSLEPRNSPLHF
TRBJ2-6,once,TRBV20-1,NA,TGCAGTGCTCCCCCCGGGGCTGGGGCCAACGTCCTGACTTTC,CSAPPGAGANVLTF
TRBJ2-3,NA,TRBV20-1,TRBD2,TGCAGTGCTAGAGATCGCCCAGCGGGGGGGCCATTGGCAGATACGCAGTATTTT,CSARDRPAGGPLADTQYF
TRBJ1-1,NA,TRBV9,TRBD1,TGTGCCAGCAGCGGGGGACAGCCATCCCCCACTGAAGCTTTCTTT,CASSGGQPSPTEAFF
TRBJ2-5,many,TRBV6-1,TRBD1,TGTGCCACCACCCGGGACAGGGACATAGAGACCCAGTACTTC,CATTRDRDIETQYF
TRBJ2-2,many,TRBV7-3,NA,TGTGCCAGCAGCTTAACAGGGGGCACCGGGGAGCTGTTTTTT,CASSLTGGTGELFF
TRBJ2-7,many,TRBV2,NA,TGTGCCAGCAGGGGGGGAGGAGGAACCGAGCAGTACTTC,CASRGGGGTEQYF
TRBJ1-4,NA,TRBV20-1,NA,TGCAGTGCCCAAACAGGTTCCTCAACTAATGAAAAACTGTTTTTT,CSAQTGSSTNEKLFF
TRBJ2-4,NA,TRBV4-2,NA,TGTGCCAGCAGCCAAGATCCAGGGCTAGCCAAAAACATTCAGTACTTC,CASSQDPGLAKNIQYF
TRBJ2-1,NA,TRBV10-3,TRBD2,TGTGCCATCAGTGAGTCGACAGGCCGGACTAGCGGGAGCCTGGGGACCTACAATGAGCAGTTCTTC,CAISESTGRTSGSLGTYNEQFF
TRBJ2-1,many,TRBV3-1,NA,TGTGCCAGCAGCCCCCCCTCAAAGTACAATGAGCAGTTCTTC,CASSPPSKYNEQFF
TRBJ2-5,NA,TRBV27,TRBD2,TGTGCCAGCCGAACTAGCGGGAGTTTGGAGACCCAGTACTTC,CASRTSGSLETQYF
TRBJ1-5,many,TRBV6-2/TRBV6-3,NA,TGTGCCAGCAGTTACGGTGGAGGACAGCCCCAGCATTTT,CASSYGGGQPQHF